This is a list of T cell receptor beta chains from one sample in a study of blood T cell repertoires in COVID-19. Some clones are missing from TCRdb's copy, which holds only in-frame ones; the method was immunoSEQ multiplex PCR. The sample lists about 250,000 clones, nearly 90% occurring once. The sequencing input was peripheral blood. Source of these receptors: a man aged 18 to 29 with active or convalescent COVID-19. The CDR3 runs from the conserved cysteine through the conserved F or W. The order of the fields is CDR3 length, clone size, D gene, V gene, J gene, CDR3 DNA, CDR3 protein. D genes are given only for firm matches. The size field is filled for only some rows; it gives once, few, many or a size class.

len: 14; abundance: -; d_gene: -; v_gene: TRBV27; j_gene: TRBJ1-1; CDR3nt: TGTGCCAGCAGTTTAACAGCCATGAACACTGAAGCTTTCTTT; CDR3aa: CASSLTAMNTEAFF
len: 18; abundance: -; d_gene: -; v_gene: TRBV28; j_gene: TRBJ2-3; CDR3nt: TGTGCCAGCAGTCTCCTGAAAACTACAGAGAGGGGCACAGATACGCAGTATTTT; CDR3aa: CASSLLKTTERGTDTQYF
len: 13; abundance: few; d_gene: TRBD1; v_gene: TRBV6-4; j_gene: TRBJ1-4; CDR3nt: TGTGCCAACAAACAGGGGGATAATGAAAAACTGTTTTTT; CDR3aa: CANKQGDNEKLFF
len: 13; abundance: -; d_gene: -; v_gene: TRBV6-5; j_gene: TRBJ1-1; CDR3nt: TGTGCCAGCCGAACTTTCCGGACATTTGAAGCTTTCTTT; CDR3aa: CASRTFRTFEAFF
len: 11; abundance: -; d_gene: -; v_gene: TRBV29-1; j_gene: TRBJ1-1; CDR3nt: TGCAGCGGTCGGGTGAACACTGAAGCTTTCTTT; CDR3aa: CSGRVNTEAFF
len: 14; abundance: -; d_gene: TRBD2; v_gene: TRBV28; j_gene: TRBJ2-7; CDR3nt: TGTGCCAGCAGTCCTAGCGGCTTCTCCTACGAGCAGTACTTC; CDR3aa: CASSPSGFSYEQYF
len: 15; abundance: -; d_gene: -; v_gene: TRBV9; j_gene: TRBJ2-7; CDR3nt: TGTGCCAGCAGCGTGGTAGGCGGGACGTCCAACGAGCAGTACTTC; CDR3aa: CASSVVGGTSNEQYF
len: 18; abundance: -; d_gene: TRBD2; v_gene: TRBV3-1/TRBV3-2; j_gene: TRBJ2-7; CDR3nt: TGTGCCAGCAGCCATGGGACTAGCGGGAGGGAGTGGGCCTACGAGCAGTACTTC; CDR3aa: CASSHGTSGREWAYEQYF
len: 11; abundance: -; d_gene: -; v_gene: TRBV19; j_gene: TRBJ1-2; CDR3nt: TGTGCCAGCCAAAGGGAGTATGGCTACACCTTC; CDR3aa: CASQREYGYTF
len: 15; abundance: few; d_gene: -; v_gene: TRBV10-3; j_gene: TRBJ1-2; CDR3nt: TGTGCCATCAGCGACCGGGACAACCTTAACTATGGCTACACCTTC; CDR3aa: CAISDRDNLNYGYTF
len: 13; abundance: -; d_gene: TRBD2; v_gene: TRBV6-5; j_gene: TRBJ2-1; CDR3nt: TGTGCCAGCAGTTACGGGGGGGACAATGAGCAGTTCTTC; CDR3aa: CASSYGGDNEQFF
len: 12; abundance: -; d_gene: -; v_gene: TRBV30; j_gene: TRBJ1-2; CDR3nt: TGTGCCTGGAGTGGTGGCTCCTATGGCTACACCTTC; CDR3aa: CAWSGGSYGYTF
len: 16; abundance: -; d_gene: -; v_gene: TRBV6-5; j_gene: TRBJ1-5; CDR3nt: TGTGCCAGCAGTTACGTACAGCCTAATAGCAATCAGCCCCAGCATTTT; CDR3aa: CASSYVQPNSNQPQHF
len: 14; abundance: -; d_gene: -; v_gene: TRBV1; j_gene: TRBJ2-5; CDR3nt: TGCACCAGCAGCCAAGATTGTGAGGAGGAGACCCAGTACTTC; CDR3aa: CTSSQDCEEETQYF
len: 14; abundance: -; d_gene: -; v_gene: TRBV19; j_gene: TRBJ1-2; CDR3nt: TGTGCCAGTCAGACGGACATATTTAACTATGGCTACACCTTC; CDR3aa: CASQTDIFNYGYTF
len: 12; abundance: -; d_gene: TRBD1; v_gene: TRBV29-1; j_gene: TRBJ1-2; CDR3nt: TGCAGCGTTGTAGGGGGCGTCTATGGCTACACCTTC; CDR3aa: CSVVGGVYGYTF
len: 14; abundance: -; d_gene: -; v_gene: TRBV6-2/TRBV6-3; j_gene: TRBJ2-3; CDR3nt: TGTGCCAGCAGTTGGCCTAGAGGCACAGATACGCAGTATTTT; CDR3aa: CASSWPRGTDTQYF
len: 15; abundance: -; d_gene: -; v_gene: TRBV7-6; j_gene: TRBJ2-1; CDR3nt: TGTGCCAGCAGCTTACTTGCGCTTGGGGGGAATGAGCAGTTCTTC; CDR3aa: CASSLLALGGNEQFF
len: 14; abundance: -; d_gene: -; v_gene: TRBV10-3; j_gene: TRBJ2-2; CDR3nt: TGTGCCATCAGTCAGATGATGAACACCGGGGAGCTGTTTTTT; CDR3aa: CAISQMMNTGELFF
len: 19; abundance: once; d_gene: TRBD2; v_gene: TRBV7-2; j_gene: TRBJ2-1; CDR3nt: TGTGCCAGCAGCCCGGGACTAGCGGGAGGCCGAAGCTCCTACAATGAGCAGTTCTTC; CDR3aa: CASSPGLAGGRSSYNEQFF
len: 13; abundance: -; d_gene: -; v_gene: TRBV6-6; j_gene: TRBJ1-2; CDR3nt: TGTGCCAGTCAAAGCCCGGCGGGTGGCGGCTACACCTTC; CDR3aa: CASQSPAGGGYTF
len: 19; abundance: once; d_gene: TRBD1; v_gene: TRBV13; j_gene: TRBJ1-3; CDR3nt: TGTGCCAGCAGCTTAGGCCGGACAGGGGGTCTCGGCCCTGGAAACACCATATATTTT; CDR3aa: CASSLGRTGGLGPGNTIYF
len: 15; abundance: -; d_gene: -; v_gene: TRBV6-2/TRBV6-3; j_gene: TRBJ1-5; CDR3nt: TGTGCCAGCACCCCGGACAGATATAGCAATCAGCCCCAGCATTTT; CDR3aa: CASTPDRYSNQPQHF
len: 12; abundance: -; d_gene: -; v_gene: TRBV19; j_gene: TRBJ1-5; CDR3nt: TGTGCCAGTAGTAGTATGAGGGACTCCCAGCATTTT; CDR3aa: CASSSMRDSQHF
len: 15; abundance: -; d_gene: TRBD1; v_gene: TRBV15; j_gene: TRBJ1-2; CDR3nt: TGTGCCACCAGCAGTCCAATCCATACAGGGGATGGCTACACCTTC; CDR3aa: CATSSPIHTGDGYTF
len: 12; abundance: -; d_gene: -; v_gene: TRBV6-5; j_gene: TRBJ2-7; CDR3nt: TGTGTCTCGAGAAACAGGGTCTACGAGCAGTACTTC; CDR3aa: CVSRNRVYEQYF
len: 18; abundance: -; d_gene: TRBD2; v_gene: TRBV7-3; j_gene: TRBJ2-1; CDR3nt: TGTGCCAGCAGCTTATTACTAGCGGGAGTAGGGTTTCGTGAGTGGCAGTTCTTC; CDR3aa: CASSLLLAGVGFREWQFF
len: 14; abundance: -; d_gene: TRBD2; v_gene: TRBV9; j_gene: TRBJ2-1; CDR3nt: TGTGCCAGCAGCGCTAGCGGACTCTACAATGAGCAGTTCTTC; CDR3aa: CASSASGLYNEQFF
len: 17; abundance: -; d_gene: -; v_gene: TRBV6-2/TRBV6-3; j_gene: TRBJ2-5; CDR3nt: TGTGCCAGCAGTTCAACTGTCCCTACGGGGTACCAAGAGACCCAGTACTTC; CDR3aa: CASSSTVPTGYQETQYF
len: 15; abundance: -; d_gene: -; v_gene: TRBV4-3; j_gene: TRBJ1-5; CDR3nt: TGCGCCAGCAGCCCATCCAGGAATAGCAATCAGCCCCAGCATTTT; CDR3aa: CASSPSRNSNQPQHF